Listed here is a single TCR beta chain. As handled by the study authors: Reference gene primer amplification yielded estimated nucleated cell counts. Using immunoSEQ multiplex PCR, the repertoire was profiled, and TCRdb retains in-frame clones only, with some absent. The D gene and trimming were derived from the DNA, and the V and J assignments and clone size from that table. The sample includes 55,000 to 75,000 clones, about 73% seen only once; the top ten take approximately 40%. These data come from a study of blood T cell repertoires in COVID-19. Study summary: Researchers got acute and convalescent COVID-19 samples from the United States, Italy and Spain. T cells, B-cell-depleted T cells, or PBMCs provided the cDNA or gDNA that served as material.

Germline loops: CDR1 LNHDA, CDR2 SQIVND (reference sequence). The junction had 8 bases not matched to a gene; V was cut back by 6 bases and J by 7 bases. This CDR3 has 14 residues. The TCR sequence derives from a woman in her seventies with acute or convalescent COVID-19. The sequencing sample was made of peripheral blood. The J gene is TRBJ2-4, the V gene TRBV19; 8 nucleotides align to TRBD1. As DNA, the CDR3 is TGTGCCAGTAGCAGACAGGGGATGAGTAACATTCAGTACTTC. Translation: CASSRQGMSNIQYF.